This T cell receptor beta chain is from a study of technical replicates of blood from four donors. V shed 1 base, J shed 2 bases, and the junction held 12 bases outside the gene matches. The CDR3 has 19 amino acids. Germline CDR1 reads LGHNA; CDR2 reads YNFKEQ. The data were produced by immunoSEQ multiplex PCR, yet TCRdb's version contains in-frame clones alone and is incomplete. The table records almost 85,000 clones, 97% of them present only once. The sample was T cells isolated from PBMCs. The sequence was collected from a human donor in good health. The rearrangement uses TRBV4-2 and TRBJ2-3; TRBD2 aligns across 10 bases. CDR3 amino acids: CASSQVTSGAITHTDTQYF. The CDR3 DNA reads TGTGCCAGCAGCCAAGTAACTAGCGGGGCGATTACCCACACAGATACGCAGTATTTT.